This T cell receptor beta chain is drawn from a study of PD-1 blockade in mismatch repair-deficient tumors. The germline V gene has CDR1 MNHNY and CDR2 SVGAGI (reference sequence). Trimming left V 6 bases short and J 4 bases short, with 21 bases between. The CDR3 consists of 16 residues. Assay used: immunoSEQ multiplex PCR; TCRdb lists only in-frame clones, some missing. The sample lists more than 95,000 clones; 70% to 90% were seen once. Sequences were derived from peripheral blood, sampled 44 weeks after starting pembrolizumab. The chain links TRBV6-6 to TRBJ1-1, with D possibly matching TRBD1 (6 bases). The TCR comes from an adult with mismatch repair-deficient cancer. CDR3 loop: CASSKDRLGRGTEAFF. DNA of the CDR3: TGTGCCAGCAGCAAAGACAGGCTGGGGCGCGGCACTGAAGCTTTCTTT.